One sample yielded the 3 T cell receptor beta chains listed below, sequenced in a study of circulating CD8 cells and anti-PD-1 response in melanoma. The QIAseq Immune Repertoire TCR panel built the libraries from approximately 15 ng of total RNA. MiXCR, applied by TCRdb to the reads, yields one record per CDR3 protein. The repertoire includes a few hundred distinct CDR3 sequences, approximately 10% of them detected once, and over 35% sits in the top ten. From live CD3+CD8+TCRalphabeta+ cells, four PD-1 and/or TIGIT subsets were sorted. The source was CD8+ T cells from PBMCs, collected at baseline or after one month of anti-PD-1 therapy (not recorded which). These receptors were collected from a human donor with melanoma.

This clonotype is medium-sized within its sample. The chain couples TRBV30 to TRBJ2-3; D assignment may be TRBD1 or TRBD2 (7 bases each). Between the trimmed V and J ends, which lost 2 bases and 2 bases, there was a span of 20 bases. From germline, CDR1 is GTSNPN and CDR2 SVGIG (reference sequence). There are 17 residues in the CDR3. CDR3 sequence: CAWSLPQGGTTTDTQYF. The CDR3 DNA follows: TGTGCCTGGAGTCTCCCTCAGGGGGGGACGACCACAGATACGCAGTATTTT.

This clonotype has a handful of counts. CDR3 sequence: CSARDVRGTETYEQYF. CDR3 DNA sequence: TGCAGTGCTAGAGATGTAAGGGGGACAGAGACCTACGAGCAGTACTTC. The chain links TRBV20-1 to TRBJ2-7, with 7 bases identical to TRBD1. The CDR3 is 16 amino acids. The V and J ends lost 0 bases and 2 bases, in that order; junction bases with no gene match: 10. From germline, CDR1 is DFQATT and CDR2 SNEGSKA (reference sequence).

This clonotype was counted between two and nine times. This clone may be a read error of a much larger clone one base away. The chain joins TRBV19 to TRBJ2-5, with 11 bases lining up with TRBD1. Germline V gene lookup returns CDR1 LNHDA and CDR2 SQIVND (reference sequence). This CDR3 has 16 amino acids. The CDR3 coding sequence is TGTGCCAGTAGCCATCGCCGGGGACAGGGGGAAGAGACCCAGCACTTC. Translated, it gives CASSHRRGQGEETQHF.